This entry is about one T cell receptor beta chain. Its antigen is still unknown. This sample is part of a study of PD-1 blockade in classical Hodgkin lymphoma. Looking at the study overall: Patients were administered nivolumab (3 mg/kg intravenously) every 2 weeks.

Study-wide points: It was reported that newly diagnosed patients had less baseline TCR diversity than healthy donors. There was a significant rise in CD4+ TCR diversity by C4D1, with no such rise for CD8+. Before treatment, complete responders showed about the same diversity as newly diagnosed patients.

The assay was immunoSEQ multiplex PCR, and TCRdb's table has in-frame clones only and misses some. The sample holds 50,000 or so clones, about 89% seen once. Time point noted: cycle 4 day 1 (C4D1), after about 6 weeks of nivolumab. With no exception, relapse followed autologous stem cell transplantation in all patients, and brentuximab vedotin exposure varied. Trimming removed 5 bases from V and 0 bases from J; junction bases left unmatched: 8. CDR3 length equals 17 residues. Germline CDR1 is SGHAT and CDR2 is FQNNGV. Sequencing used peripheral blood mononuclear cells (PBMCs), obtained before the fourth cycle of nivolumab. This chain connects TRBV11-2 to TRBJ2-3, with 10 bases aligning to TRBD1. The TCR was taken from a human donor with classical Hodgkin lymphoma. The CDR3 region is CASSPRGTGVSTDTQYF. The DNA of the CDR3 is TGTGCCAGCAGCCCAAGAGGGACAGGGGTGAGCACAGATACGCAGTATTTT.